A selection of T cell receptor beta chains follows, all from one sample in a study of cytomegalovirus exposure and HLA in healthy donors. The protocol was immunoSEQ multiplex PCR, while the TCRdb copy is restricted to in-frame clones and leaves out a portion. Of tens of thousands of clones detected, 70% appear once; the ten largest clones hold less than 20%. Sequenced material: PBMCs. All receptors come from a woman between 55 and 75 years old in good health and CMV-seropositive. CDR3s include the opening cysteine and the closing phenylalanine or tryptophan. Each record gives: V gene, D gene, J gene, CDR3 length, clone size, CDR3 protein, CDR3 DNA. D genes are given only for firm matches. Expanded clones are given a class, and other clones once, few, many or no size at all.

TRBV9	NA	TRBJ2-3	14	NA	CASSVTSSTDTQYF	TGTGCCAGCAGCGTCACAAGTAGCACAGATACGCAGTATTTT
TRBV5-4	NA	TRBJ2-2	16	NA	CASSLRQGGNTGELFF	TGTGCCAGCAGCTTGAGGCAGGGAGGGAACACCGGGGAGCTGTTTTTT
TRBV5-6	TRBD1	TRBJ2-1	16	NA	CASSLFPGAGGDEQFF	TGTGCCAGCAGCTTGTTTCCCGGGGCAGGGGGCGATGAGCAGTTCTTC
TRBV29-1	TRBD1	TRBJ1-2	14	NA	CSVQGQGAISGYTF	TGCAGCGTCCAGGGACAGGGGGCAATTAGTGGCTACACCTTC
TRBV5-5	TRBD1	TRBJ2-3	15	NA	CASSWTGESADTQYF	TGTGCCAGCAGCTGGACAGGGGAAAGTGCAGATACGCAGTATTTT
TRBV5-4	NA	TRBJ2-1	15	once	CASGFGGGVEDEQFF	TGTGCCAGCGGGTTTGGAGGGGGGGTTGAGGATGAGCAGTTCTTC
TRBV2	NA	TRBJ1-2	12	few	CASSFSGDGYTF	TGTGCCAGCAGTTTCTCAGGGGATGGCTACACCTTC
TRBV7-8	NA	TRBJ1-2	16	NA	CASRVEGGASNYGYTF	TGTGCCAGCAGGGTAGAAGGCGGAGCCTCTAACTATGGCTACACCTTC
TRBV7-9	TRBD1	TRBJ1-2	12	few	CASSSRQGGYTF	TGTGCCAGCAGCTCTAGACAGGGGGGCTACACCTTC
TRBV6-5	NA	TRBJ2-7	14	NA	CASSYYAESYEQYF	TGTGCCAGCAGTTACTATGCGGAATCCTACGAGCAGTACTTC
TRBV18	NA	TRBJ1-2	14	NA	CASSGSGSQYGYTF	TGTGCCAGCTCAGGTTCCGGGTCTCAATATGGCTACACCTTC
TRBV11-2	NA	TRBJ1-1	13	NA	CASSVTGNTEAFF	TGTGCCAGCAGTGTTACAGGGAACACTGAAGCTTTCTTT
TRBV5-8	TRBD1	TRBJ1-5	15	NA	CASSDRDSPNQPQHF	TGTGCCAGCAGTGACCGGGACAGTCCCAATCAGCCCCAGCATTTT
TRBV2	NA	TRBJ2-3	14	NA	CASSVQGGSDTQYF	TGTGCCAGCAGTGTCCAGGGGGGCTCAGATACGCAGTATTTT
TRBV7-2	NA	TRBJ1-5	15	NA	CASSLGAGGRQPQHF	TGTGCCAGCAGCTTAGGGGCGGGAGGGCGGCAGCCCCAGCATTTT
TRBV7-2	TRBD2	TRBJ2-5	16	NA	CASSSRLAGGQETQYF	TGTGCCAGCAGCTCTCGACTAGCGGGGGGCCAAGAGACCCAGTACTTC
TRBV30	TRBD1	TRBJ1-4	15	NA	CAWSPKDRGPEKLFF	TGTGCCTGGAGTCCCAAGGACAGGGGACCCGAAAAACTGTTTTTT
TRBV7-2	TRBD2	TRBJ2-3	15	few	CASSPDWGGTDTQYF	TGTGCCAGCAGCCCCGATTGGGGGGGGACAGATACGCAGTATTTT
TRBV2	TRBD1	TRBJ2-7	15	many	CASSPGQGTGGEQYF	TGTGCCAGCTCCCCGGGACAGGGGACGGGAGGCGAGCAGTACTTC
TRBV6-1	TRBD1	TRBJ1-2	16	few	CASSETETGGANGYTF	TGTGCCAGCAGTGAAACGGAAACAGGGGGCGCGAATGGCTACACCTTC
TRBV29-1	TRBD2	TRBJ2-2	14	NA	CSARAGGRTGELFF	TGCAGCGCCAGAGCGGGGGGGCGCACCGGGGAGCTGTTTTTT
TRBV4-3	NA	TRBJ2-1	16	once	CASSQDGGMGYNEQFF	TGCGCCAGCAGCCAAGACGGGGGAATGGGCTACAATGAGCAGTTCTTC